The source of this T cell receptor (beta chain) is a study of cytomegalovirus exposure and HLA in healthy donors. Comment on this clone: The target antigen is unknown.

Study-wide results and limits: The authors later linked a missense DCLRE1C variant to TCR beta V- and J-gene trimming.

V was shortened by 6 bases and J by 4 bases, with 12 bases between the two germline ends. The CDR3 totals 13 residues. CDR1 and CDR2 (germline): LNHDA, SQIVND (reference sequence). PCR involved 60 Vbeta and 13 Jbeta primers. The protocol was immunoSEQ multiplex PCR, while the TCRdb copy is restricted to in-frame clones and leaves out a portion. The sample comprises under 200,000 clones, about 80% of which are singletons, and approximately 4.5% rests with the top ten. Material: PBMCs. The chain is built from TRBV19 and TRBJ1-2; D might be TRBD1 (5 bases). The clonotype comes from a man between 25 and 39 years old in good health and CMV-seronegative. In DNA form, the CDR3 reads TGTGCCAGTAGCCCAGGGCAGGGCTATGGCTACACCTTC. As protein: CASSPGQGYGYTF.